The sequence of this T cell receptor (beta chain) was determined in a study of shared T cell receptors in the human thymus. Using immunoSEQ multiplex PCR, the repertoire was profiled, and TCRdb retains in-frame clones only, with some absent. The sample lists almost 550,000 clones, roughly 74% occurring once. The CDR3 loop spans 14 amino acids. CDR1 is GTSNPN and CDR2 is SVGIG in the germline V gene (reference sequence). V lost 1 base, J lost 3 bases, and 12 bases lay in between. This sample also appeared in a second study, on human thymus T cells. As that report states: Each of the donors was a healthy Finnish infant who was undergoing open corrective cardiac surgery for congenital heart defects.

Sequences were obtained from thymocytes. The sequence was collected from a boy under two years old with a congenital heart defect. The chain links TRBV30 to TRBJ1-1; maybe TRBD1 (6 bases). CDR3 sequence (DNA): TGTGCCTGGAGTGGGGGGGGGCCCGACACTGAAGCTTTCTTT. Its protein is CAWSGGGPDTEAFF.